This is a list of T cell receptor beta chains from one sample in a study of blood T cells in healthy people across ages. TCRdb independently ran MiXCR on the 5' RACE reads; one entry per CDR3 protein. The top ten clones hold around a sixth of a sample with 540,000 or so distinct CDR3 sequences, 27% of them seen once. What was sequenced was blood. These receptors were collected from an older woman in good health. CDR3s include the opening cysteine and the closing phenylalanine or tryptophan. Each record gives: D gene, clone size, J gene, V gene, CDR3 DNA, CDR3 protein. D genes are given only for firm matches. The listing skips clone size in some rows; elsewhere it reads once, few, many or a size class.

NA | NA | TRBJ2-5 | TRBV4-3 | TGCGCCAGCAGCCAAGTAGCAAGCGCCGGGTTGTACCAAGAGACCCAGTACTTC | CASSQVASAGLYQETQYF
NA | few | TRBJ1-1 | TRBV9 | TGTGCCAGCAGCTTGATGGACAACATGAACACTGAAGCTTTCTTT | CASSLMDNMNTEAFF
NA | many | TRBJ2-4 | TRBV6-7 | TGTGCCAGCAGTTTTTACAGTCCGCGAGGGGGAAACATTCAGTACTTC | CASSFYSPRGGNIQYF
TRBD2 | few | TRBJ2-4 | TRBV5-4 | TGTGCCAGCAGCCAAAAACTAGCGGGGGGTAACATTCAGTACTTC | CASSQKLAGGNIQYF
NA | NA | TRBJ2-3 | TRBV20-1 | TGCAGTGCTAGAGATCCGGCGGGATTCACAGATACGCAGTATTTT | CSARDPAGFTDTQYF
NA | NA | TRBJ2-7 | TRBV7-3 | TGTGCCAGCAGCTTATTTTCGCAGGGGAGTTGGTACTTACGCGAGCAGTACTTC | CASSLFSQGSWYLREQYF
NA | few | TRBJ2-5 | TRBV20-1 | TGCAGTGTCCAAGCGCGAGAGACCCAGTACTTC | CSVQARETQYF
NA | NA | TRBJ2-2 | TRBV3-1 | TGTGCCAGCAGCCAAGATTGGGGACAAGGAACCGGGGAGCTGTTTTTT | CASSQDWGQGTGELFF
NA | NA | TRBJ1-2 | TRBV30 | TGTGCCTGGAGTGTAGCCGGGGGGGCGCCTAACTATGGCTACACCTTC | CAWSVAGGAPNYGYTF
TRBD2 | many | TRBJ2-1 | TRBV9 | TGTGCCAGCAGCGTTTCCCAAGGGGCGGGGGGTAGAAATGAGCAGTTCTTC | CASSVSQGAGGRNEQFF
NA | many | TRBJ2-3 | TRBV11-2 | TGTGCCAGCAGCCAAAACAGGGTCCCCTCAGATACGCAGTATTTT | CASSQNRVPSDTQYF
TRBD1 | NA | TRBJ2-7 | TRBV20-1 | TGCAGTGCTCGGGACAGCGACTCCTACGAGCAGTACTTC | CSARDSDSYEQYF
NA | NA | TRBJ2-1 | TRBV5-1 | TGCGCCAGCAGCTTACAGGGACCCAGCAATGAGCAGTTCTTC | CASSLQGPSNEQFF
TRBD1 | NA | TRBJ1-6 | TRBV18 | TGTGCCAGCTCACTCCAAGACAGGGAATCACCCCTCCACTTT | CASSLQDRESPLHF
TRBD2 | NA | TRBJ2-3 | TRBV18 | TGTGCCAGCTCGTCCGGGACTAGCGGGGGAGATACGCAGTATTTT | CASSSGTSGGDTQYF
TRBD2 | NA | TRBJ2-7 | TRBV7-2 | TGTGCCAGCAGCTTAGGTTCCTTAGCGGGGGATTTCTACGAGCAGTACTTC | CASSLGSLAGDFYEQYF
NA | NA | TRBJ1-2 | TRBV7-9 | TGTGCCAGCAGCTTAGTAAGGCTGGGGGCGGATGGCTACACCTTC | CASSLVRLGADGYTF
NA | NA | TRBJ2-5 | TRBV5-5 | TGTGCCAGCGGTGGCGGGGGCCCCGGAAAGACCCAGTACTTC | CASGGGGPGKTQYF
NA | NA | TRBJ2-1 | TRBV7-9 | TGTGCCAGCAGCTTAGGGGCGGCTAATGAGCAGTTCTTC | CASSLGAANEQFF
TRBD1 | NA | TRBJ1-2 | TRBV20-1 | TGCAGTGCTTCACAGGGGGCGAAATATGGCTACACCTTC | CSASQGAKYGYTF
NA | NA | TRBJ1-2 | TRBV25-1 | TGTGCCAGCAGTGAATACGGGGACCCATATGGCTACACCTTC | CASSEYGDPYGYTF
NA | few | TRBJ2-1 | TRBV6-1 | TGTGCCAGCAGACTCACCGCCCTCCGCTCCTACAATGAGCAGTTCTTC | CASRLTALRSYNEQFF
NA | few | TRBJ2-5 | TRBV5-5 | TGTGCCAGCAGCTTGGACAGGGAGGTTGGGGAGACCCAGTACTTC | CASSLDREVGETQYF
NA | NA | TRBJ2-1 | TRBV4-3 | TGCGCCAGCAGCCAAGATTTAACAACTGACAATGAGCAGTTCTTC | CASSQDLTTDNEQFF
NA | NA | TRBJ2-5 | TRBV6-5 | TGTGCCTGCAGTAGAGGCGGGGCCGGTTTTGAGACCCAGTACTTC | CACSRGGAGFETQYF
TRBD1 | few | TRBJ2-7 | TRBV13 | TGTGCCAGCAGCTTACGCGTGACAGGGGGCTCGTACGAGCAGTACTTC | CASSLRVTGGSYEQYF
TRBD1 | NA | TRBJ2-5 | TRBV20-1 | TGCAGTGCTAGGCCGGGACAGGGCTACGAGACCCAGTACTTC | CSARPGQGYETQYF
TRBD1 | NA | TRBJ2-3 | TRBV20-1 | TGCAGTGCCAGGGACAGGGACGATACGCAGTATTTT | CSARDRDDTQYF
NA | few | TRBJ1-3 | TRBV14 | TGTGCCAGCAGCCAGTTCCAATCGGGAGGAGGAAACACCATATATTTT | CASSQFQSGGGNTIYF
TRBD2 | few | TRBJ2-5 | TRBV20-1 | TGCAGTGCTAGGACTAGCGGACGGGAGACCCAGTACTTC | CSARTSGRETQYF
TRBD1 | NA | TRBJ2-5 | TRBV7-2 | TGTGCCAGCAGCTCTCAGGGGGACAGGGGACAGACCCAGTACTTC | CASSSQGDRGQTQYF
NA | many | TRBJ2-3 | TRBV2 | TGTGCCAGCAGTCCCGAGGGGCCCCCAGATACGCAGTATTTT | CASSPEGPPDTQYF
TRBD2 | NA | TRBJ2-5 | TRBV29-1 | TGCAGCGCTAAGACTAGCCGGGGAGAGACCCAGTACTTC | CSAKTSRGETQYF
NA | few | TRBJ1-1 | TRBV7-9 | TGTGCCAGCAGAAGACAGGCGTTGAACACTGAAGCTTTCTTT | CASRRQALNTEAFF
TRBD2 | NA | TRBJ2-1 | TRBV6-5 | TGTGCCATCAGTTACTTTAGCGGGGGGGCCTTATCGGACAATGAGCAGTTCTTC | CAISYFSGGALSDNEQFF
TRBD1 | NA | TRBJ2-7 | TRBV29-1 | TGCAGCGTTGAGACAGGGGGTAAATACGAGCAGTACTTC | CSVETGGKYEQYF
TRBD1 | few | TRBJ2-5 | TRBV10-3 | TGTGCCATCAGTGGAGGGGGCTCAGGTGGAGAGACCCAGTACTTC | CAISGGGSGGETQYF
NA | NA | TRBJ1-1 | TRBV6-6 | TGTGCCAGCAGGACCCGTGAGGGGCAAACTGAAGCTTTCTTT | CASRTREGQTEAFF
NA | NA | TRBJ1-2 | TRBV7-2 | TGTGCCAGCAGCCTACTGGGCGACATAGTCAACTATGGCTACACCTTC | CASSLLGDIVNYGYTF
NA | NA | TRBJ1-1 | TRBV5-8 | TGTGCCAGCAGCTTGCTTTTCCCGCTTGGGGCTTTCTTT | CASSLLFPLGAFF
TRBD2 | NA | TRBJ2-2 | TRBV20-1 | TGCAGTGCTGGAGGGACTAGCGGGGCCACCGGGGAGCTGTTTTTT | CSAGGTSGATGELFF
NA | few | TRBJ2-1 | TRBV4-3 | TGCGCCAGCAGCCAAGATCCCCCAGCCTCCTACAATGAGCAGTTCTTC | CASSQDPPASYNEQFF
TRBD2 | NA | TRBJ2-1 | TRBV6-5 | TGTGCCAGCAGTTACACAGGAGGGAGGGTAAATGAGCAGTTCTTC | CASSYTGGRVNEQFF
TRBD2 | NA | TRBJ2-7 | TRBV29-1 | TGCAGCGTTGTAGCGGGGGGCTACGAGCAGTACTTC | CSVVAGGYEQYF